The present TCR beta chain was sequenced within a study of blood T cells in healthy people across ages. Germline assignment: CDR1 SGHAT and CDR2 FQNNGV. J lost 6 bases, V lost 1 base, and 13 bases had no gene match. The CDR3 contains 18 residues. There were at least 5.5 micrograms of total RNA extracted from every sample. This clonotype turned up a few times. The antigen remains undetermined. Findings of the study overall: Per million T cells, TCR beta diversity dropped roughly linearly as age increased.

The use of a sample-barcoded 5' primer and a J-beta primer mix characterized a second PCR of about 7 to 12 cycles. TCRdb itself ran the 5' RACE reads through MiXCR, one entry per CDR3 protein. Altogether around 900,000 distinct CDR3 sequences are present, roughly half being singletons, with the ten largest covering about 20%. The receptor comes from a woman aged 55-70 years in good health. Sequences were obtained from blood. The chain couples TRBV11-2 to TRBJ2-3; 10 bases map to TRBD2. The CDR3 DNA follows: TGTGCCAGCAGCTTAGCCCCCCGAATAGCGGGAGGAGAGGATACGCAGTATTTT. It yields the protein CASSLAPRIAGGEDTQYF.